Sequencing of this T cell receptor beta chain was carried out in a study of shared clonotypes between healthy human individuals. TCRdb's copy holds only in-frame clones and misses some; the assay was immunoSEQ multiplex PCR. The sample yields roughly 2,000,000 clones, around 95% seen once. CDR3 size: 16 residues. V shed 5 bases and J shed 4 bases, with 19 bases lying between them. Germline V gene data show CDR1 as SEHNR and CDR2 as FQNEAQ (reference sequence). CD45RO negativity and positive selection for CCR7 defined naive CD8 cells, a population that excluded terminally differentiated effector memory CD45RA+ cells.

The genes are TRBV7-9 and TRBJ2-3, with D maybe TRBD2 (6 bases). The sequence was collected from a man aged 18 to 29 in good health. Some clones in this sample may be carry-over from other donors' samples. Input material: naive CD8+ T cells from PBMCs. The CDR3 coding sequence is TGTGCCAGCAGCCAAATACTAGCTGCCGATTCAGATACGCAGTATTTT. The encoded protein is CASSQILAADSDTQYF. Looking up the rest from reference TRBV7-9 and TRBJ2-3 gives the full variable domain: DTGVSQNPRHKITKRGQNVTFRCDPISEHNRLYWYRQTLGQGPEFLTYFQNEAQLEKSRLLSDRFSAERPKGSFSTLEIQRTEQGDSAMYLCASSQILAADSDTQYFGPGTRLTVL.